This TCR beta chain was captured in a study of OX40 agonist ivuxolimab in advanced cancers. Whole-study findings and limits: The investigators did not determine what antigen specificity the expanded peripheral T cells had.

A remark on this clone: Its antigen remains unidentified.

The assay was immunoSEQ multiplex PCR, and TCRdb's table has in-frame clones only and misses some. The sample has about 61,000 clones, roughly 90% seen once. Trimming cost V 4 bases and J 0 bases; bases outside gene matches: 3. The CDR3 length is 14 residues. Here the sequenced sample was CD4+ or CD8+ T cells sorted from blood, taken in a trial of the OX40 agonist ivuxolimab. This TCR came from an adult with an advanced solid tumor such as melanoma, head and neck, liver or kidney cancer. The chain couples TRBV23-1 to TRBJ2-7; TRBD1 agrees at 7 bases. TRBV23-1 is an ORF; its function is uncertain. Here the CDR3 reads CASSRTGHSYEQYF. CDR3 DNA: TGCGCCAGCAGTCGGACAGGTCACTCCTACGAGCAGTACTTC.